This TCR beta chain originates from a study of cytomegalovirus exposure and HLA in healthy donors. Overall study findings and caveats: Apart from CMV serostatus, no immune exposure information was available. From TCR beta sequences, most subjects' HLA-A and HLA-B alleles were reportedly predicted accurately. Sequencing likely generated an artifact that appeared as a cluster of highly shared sequence variants. The authors later linked a missense DCLRE1C variant to TCR beta V- and J-gene trimming.

The germline CDR1 and CDR2 sequences are SGHNT and YENEEA. CDR3 length: 14 residues. The ends were cut back, 4 bases at V and 1 base at J, with 5 bases in the middle. PCR amplification relied on 60 Vbeta primers (plus 13 Jbeta primers). Measured with immunoSEQ multiplex PCR; TCRdb has only the in-frame clones, and not every one. The table records under 200,000 clones, about four fifths of them present only once. Points on this clone: Its target is unknown.

The sequence was collected from a male donor in good health and CMV-seronegative. Source material: PBMCs. V and J are TRBV11-3 and TRBJ1-6; D is unresolved. CDR3 region: CASSSSSYNSPLHF. CDR3 bases: TGTGCCAGCAGCTCGTCGTCCTATAATTCACCCCTCCACTTT.